This T cell receptor beta chain was identified in a study of shared clonotypes between healthy human individuals. Concerning this clone: Its matching antigen is unknown.

Ten immunoSEQ deep assay plates were used to sequence the DNA of unsorted PBMCs. Libraries were prepared by immunoSEQ multiplex PCR; TCRdb keeps only in-frame clonotypes and omits some of them. The sample holds about 490,000 clones, approximately 81% seen once. Only Caucasian adults living in Nashville, Tennessee served as donors. About 90 million PBMCs per unsorted sample were used for genomic DNA. The germline CDR1 and CDR2 sequences are WNHNN and SYGVQD (reference sequence). This CDR3 contains 14 residues. V was pared by 2 bases and J by 2 bases, with 2 bases of the junction left unmatched. Study outcomes and limitations: A limitation of the genetic and exposure-history diversity represented arose from few donors.

The rearrangement links TRBV10-1 to TRBJ2-5, with 7 bases that match TRBD1. The sample comprised PBMCs. The clonotype comes from a woman aged 35 to 49 in good health. Some clones in this sample may be carry-over from other donors' samples. The CDR3 region has the DNA TGCGCCAGCAGTGAGGGGACAGCTCAAGAGACCCAGTACTTC. Encoded protein: CASSEGTAQETQYF.